This T cell receptor (beta chain) was documented in a study of cytomegalovirus exposure and HLA in healthy donors. On this clone itself: At one boundary the junction diverges from the germline segment, which might be a read error.

PCR involved 60 Vbeta and 13 Jbeta primers. The table came from immunoSEQ multiplex PCR; TCRdb's copy has only in-frame clones and leaves some out. The table has 98,000 or so clones, more than 65% seen once. Germline loops: CDR1 LGHNA, CDR2 YSLEER. The CDR3 sequence is 14 residues long. This receptor was identified in a human donor in good health. Sequences were obtained from PBMCs. The chain employs TRBV4-3 and TRBJ2-5, with 9 bases matching TRBD2. The CDR3 nucleotides are TGCGCCAGCGGCCAGGGACTAGCTGGCGAGACCCAGTACTTC. Protein product: CASGQGLAGETQYF.